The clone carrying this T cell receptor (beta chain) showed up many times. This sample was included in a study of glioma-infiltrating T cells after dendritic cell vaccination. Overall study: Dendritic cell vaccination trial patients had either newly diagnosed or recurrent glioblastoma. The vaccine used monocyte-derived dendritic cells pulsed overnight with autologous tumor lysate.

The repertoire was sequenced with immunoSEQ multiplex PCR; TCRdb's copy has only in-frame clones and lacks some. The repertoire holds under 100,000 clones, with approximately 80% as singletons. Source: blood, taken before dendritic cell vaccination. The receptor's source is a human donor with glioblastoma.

The CDR3 spells CASSLGTRYEQYF. The CDR3 DNA sequence: TGTGCCAGCAGCTTGGGCACGAGGTACGAGCAGTACTTC. The rearrangement joins TRBV5-6 to TRBJ2-7; no definite D call. Deletions cut 0 bases from V and 4 bases from J, with 8 bases between. The V gene's germline CDR1 is SGHDT and CDR2 YYEEEE. This CDR3 spans 13 amino acids.